This T cell receptor beta chain was recovered during a study of blood T cell repertoires in COVID-19. Study context: Sites in the United States, Italy and Spain provided acute and convalescent COVID-19 samples.

This CDR3 spans 14 amino acids. The V segment lost 8 bases and the J segment 7 bases; nucleotides outside the gene matches: 10. The germline V gene encodes CDR1 LNHDA and CDR2 SQIVND (reference sequence). Assay used: immunoSEQ multiplex PCR; TCRdb lists only in-frame clones, some missing. This table has under 300,000 clones, around 90% appearing once. The sample taken for sequencing was peripheral blood. This TCR came from a woman aged 30 to 39 with acute or convalescent COVID-19. This chain joins TRBV19 and TRBJ2-5; 10 nucleotides align to TRBD2. The DNA of the CDR3 is TGTGCCAGTCGTCTAGCGGGAGAATTGGGGACCCAGTACTTC. The encoded protein is CASRLAGELGTQYF. Complete variable domain (other parts from reference TRBV19 and TRBJ2-5): DGGITQSPKYLFRKEGQNVTLSCEQNLNHDAMYWYRQDPGQGLRLIYYSQIVNDFQKGDIAEGYSVSREKKESFPLTVTSAQKNPTAFYLCASRLAGELGTQYFGPGTRLLVL.